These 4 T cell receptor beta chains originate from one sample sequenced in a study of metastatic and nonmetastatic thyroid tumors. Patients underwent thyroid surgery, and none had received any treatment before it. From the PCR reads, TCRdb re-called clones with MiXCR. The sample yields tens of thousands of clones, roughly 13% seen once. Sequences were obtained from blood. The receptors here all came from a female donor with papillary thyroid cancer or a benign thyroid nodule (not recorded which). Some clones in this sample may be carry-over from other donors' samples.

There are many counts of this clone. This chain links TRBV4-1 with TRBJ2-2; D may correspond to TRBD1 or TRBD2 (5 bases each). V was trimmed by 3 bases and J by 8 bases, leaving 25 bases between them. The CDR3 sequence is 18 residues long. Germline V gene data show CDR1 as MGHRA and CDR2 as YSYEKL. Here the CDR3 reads CASSHPRSERRGAGELFF. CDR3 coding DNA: TGCGCCAGCAGCCACCCAAGGAGCGAGCGGAGAGGGGCAGGGGAGCTGTTTTTT.

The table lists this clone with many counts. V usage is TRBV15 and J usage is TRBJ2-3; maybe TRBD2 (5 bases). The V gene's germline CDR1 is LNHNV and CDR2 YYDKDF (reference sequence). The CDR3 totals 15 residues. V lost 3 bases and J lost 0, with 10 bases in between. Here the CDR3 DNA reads TGTGCCACCAGCAGGGAGGTCCCTAGCACAGATACGCAGTATTTT. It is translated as CATSREVPSTDTQYF. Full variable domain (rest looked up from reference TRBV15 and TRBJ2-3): DAMVIQNPRYQVTQFGKPVTLSCSQTLNHNVMYWYQQKSSQAPKLLFHYYDKDFNNEADTPDNFQSRRPNTSFCFLDIRSPGLGDTAMYLCATSREVPSTDTQYFGPGTRLTVL.

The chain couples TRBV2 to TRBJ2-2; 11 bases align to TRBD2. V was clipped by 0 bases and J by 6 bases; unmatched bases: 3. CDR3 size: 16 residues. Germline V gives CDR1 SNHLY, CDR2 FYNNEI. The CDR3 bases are TGTGCCAGCAGTGAAGCACTAGCGGGAGCCTCCGGGGAGCTGTTTTTT. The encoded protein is CASSEALAGASGELFF.

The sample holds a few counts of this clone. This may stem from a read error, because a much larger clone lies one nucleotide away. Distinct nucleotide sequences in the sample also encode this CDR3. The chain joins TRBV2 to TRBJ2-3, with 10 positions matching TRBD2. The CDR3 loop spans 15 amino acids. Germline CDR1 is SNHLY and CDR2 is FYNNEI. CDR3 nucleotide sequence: TGCGCCAGCAGTGGACTTGGGACTAGCGCAGATACGCAGTATTTT. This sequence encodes CASSGLGTSADTQYF.